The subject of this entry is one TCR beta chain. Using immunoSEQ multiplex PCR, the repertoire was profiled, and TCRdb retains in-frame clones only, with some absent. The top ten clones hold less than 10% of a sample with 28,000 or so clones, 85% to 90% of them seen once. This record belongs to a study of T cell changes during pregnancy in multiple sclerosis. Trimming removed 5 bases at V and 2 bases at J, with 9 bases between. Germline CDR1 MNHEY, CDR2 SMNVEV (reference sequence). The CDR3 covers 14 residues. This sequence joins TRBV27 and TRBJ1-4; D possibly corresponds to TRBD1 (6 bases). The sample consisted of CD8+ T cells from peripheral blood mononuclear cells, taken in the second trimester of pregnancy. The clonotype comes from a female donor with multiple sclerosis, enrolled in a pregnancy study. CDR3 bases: TGTGCCAGCAGTCCACAGGGTACTAATGAAAAACTGTTTTTT. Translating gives CASSPQGTNEKLFF.